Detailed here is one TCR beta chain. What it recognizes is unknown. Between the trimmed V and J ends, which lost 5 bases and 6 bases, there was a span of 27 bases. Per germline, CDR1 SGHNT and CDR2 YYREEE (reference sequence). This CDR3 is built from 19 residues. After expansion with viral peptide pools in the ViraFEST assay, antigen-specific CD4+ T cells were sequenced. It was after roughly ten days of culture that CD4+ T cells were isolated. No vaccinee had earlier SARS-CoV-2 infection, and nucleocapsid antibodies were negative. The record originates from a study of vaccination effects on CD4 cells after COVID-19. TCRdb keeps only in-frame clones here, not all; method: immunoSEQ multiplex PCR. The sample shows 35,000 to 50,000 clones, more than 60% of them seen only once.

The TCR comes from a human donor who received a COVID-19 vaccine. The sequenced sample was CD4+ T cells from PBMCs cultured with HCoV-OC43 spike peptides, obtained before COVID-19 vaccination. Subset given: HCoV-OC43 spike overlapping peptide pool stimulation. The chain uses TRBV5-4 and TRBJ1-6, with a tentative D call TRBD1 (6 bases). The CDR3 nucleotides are TGTGCCAGCAGTCGGGGGGCTATGGCAGCTGCCGCTGTTAATTCACCCCTCCACTTT. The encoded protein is CASSRGAMAAAAVNSPLHF. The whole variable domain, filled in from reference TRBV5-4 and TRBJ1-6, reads ETGVTQSPTHLIKTRGQQVTLRCSSQSGHNTVSWYQQALGQGPQFIFQYYREEENGRGNFPPRFSGLQFPNYSSELNVNALELDDSALYLCASSRGAMAAAAVNSPLHFGNGTRLTVT.